This T cell receptor beta chain came from a study of blood T cell repertoires in COVID-19. Study details: The United States, Italy and Spain were the sources of the acute and convalescent COVID-19 samples. PBMCs, B-cell-depleted T cells, or T cells provided the cDNA or gDNA that made up the material.

Symptom resolution, clearance, or two negative PCRs marked the recovered donors of Cohort 3. Measured with immunoSEQ multiplex PCR; TCRdb has only the in-frame clones, and not every one. This table has 150,000 to 200,000 clones, roughly 80% appearing once. The CDR3 is 15 residues long. V was clipped by 5 bases and J by 9 bases; unmatched bases: 6. Germline V gene data show CDR1 as SGHTA and CDR2 as FQGTGA. The chain uses TRBV7-3 and TRBJ2-1; 14 bases align to TRBD2. The TCR comes from a man aged 45-60 years who had recovered from COVID-19. Sequencing was performed on PBMCs or T cells enriched from blood (not recorded which). The CDR3 is CASSVTSGGALEQFF. The CDR3 DNA sequence: TGTGCCAGCAGCGTGACTAGCGGGGGGGCCCTTGAGCAGTTCTTC.